One and the same sample provided the 2 T cell receptor beta chains below, sequenced in a study of T cell responses to AZD1222 COVID-19 vaccine. The repertoire was sequenced with immunoSEQ multiplex PCR; TCRdb's copy has only in-frame clones and lacks some. The table has roughly 180,000 clones, roughly nine tenths seen once; the top ten hold under 4%. The specimen was peripheral blood, collected 28 days after the second AZD1222 dose. These TCRs come from an adult who received the AZD1222 COVID-19 vaccine.

The rearrangement joins TRBV11-2 to TRBJ1-1; no clear D gene. Trimming shortened V by 1 base and J by 0 bases, and 9 bases separated the two germline ends. Per the germline V gene, CDR1 is SGHAT and CDR2 is FQNNGV. This CDR3 contains 15 residues. CDR3 nucleotide sequence: TGTGCCAGCAGCTTAGGTACCGGACTGAACACTGAAGCTTTCTTT. This translates into CASSLGTGLNTEAFF.

This chain uses TRBV4-2 with TRBJ1-2; D remains unclear. Trimming left V 4 bases short and J 2 bases short, with 11 bases between. The CDR3 totals 14 residues. Germline V gene data show CDR1 as LGHNA and CDR2 as YNFKEQ. This chain's CDR3 is CASSLPPGNYGYTF. CDR3 nucleotides: TGTGCCAGCAGCCTCCCGCCAGGAAACTATGGCTACACCTTC.